This T cell receptor beta chain is drawn from a study of blood T cell repertoires in COVID-19 (TCRdb year 2020). Background for the entire study: The collaborator samples originated in the United States, Italy and Spain and spanned the acute and convalescent phases of COVID-19. The material from the prospective study consisted of cDNA or gDNA derived from T cells, B-cell-depleted T cells, or PBMCs. The dataset comprised deeply sampled blood TCRbeta repertoires from subjects exposed to, actively infected with, or recovered from COVID-19. The repertoires were released in a freely available public database meant as a resource for research on the immune response to SARS-CoV-2. The samples were drawn from the first 160 participants of the ongoing ImmuneRACE study and from 1,254 subjects provided by 6 global collaborators. Nearly every sample came with metadata listing a de-identified subject ID, COVID-19 status, age in years and sex. Where available, HLA class I and class II types were obtained from metadata supplied by the sample provider rather than from assay-based typing. What the work shows at the level of the full study, not this receptor alone: The quantity of clinical and demographic metadata differed by source and by participant and was supplied without curation.

TCRbeta CDR3 regions were amplified from genomic DNA using the immunoSEQ Assay, a bias-controlled multiplex PCR. Per the authors' processing: Nucleated cell counts per sample were estimated from amplification of reference gene primers within the assay. To quantify the absolute abundance of each unique TCRbeta CDR3 rearrangement, sequence reads were collapsed and filtered. For each sample, productive Simpson clonality was calculated as the square root of Simpson's diversity index across productive rearrangements. TCRdb retrieved this table from immuneACCESS and kept in-frame rearrangements only. Not all clones are present; in checked studies, unresolved V genes account for under half, and no reason is known for the remainder. From that table come the V and J calls and clone size; the DNA was used to work out D and trimming. This sample lists under 200,000 clones; 90% were detected once. Approximately 0.5% of the sample rests with the top ten.

Each collaborating institution followed its own protocols to collect whole blood in K2EDTA tubes. For TCRbeta analysis, collaborator samples were shipped as frozen whole blood, as isolated PBMCs, or as DNA extracted from either sample type. As to this clone: The clone's antigen remains unknown. No clone much larger than this one lies a single base away; base qualities are absent.

Sequences LNHNV (CDR1) and YYDKDF (CDR2) are obtained from the germline V gene (reference sequence). From cysteine to phenylalanine, the CDR3 is 15 amino acids long. Only the CDR3 DNA stays, 45 bases, in frame from base 1. V is pruned by 4 bases and J by 4 bases, leaving 6 bases of the junction without a gene match. The sequence joins TRBV15 to TRBJ1-2, with TRBD1 identical over 10 junction bases. Sequenced material: peripheral blood. The TCR sequence derives from a man aged 45-60 years with acute or convalescent COVID-19. The DNA sequence is TGTGCCACCAGCACCCGGACAGGGGGTTTCTATGGCTACACCTTC. Translated, this gives CATSTRTGGFYGYTF.